Presented here are 21 T cell receptor beta chains from one specimen sequenced in a study of OX40 agonist ivuxolimab in advanced cancers. Sequencing used immunoSEQ multiplex PCR; TCRdb keeps in-frame clones, though not all of them. The sample lists approximately 66,000 clones, under 85% occurring once. The specimen was CD4+ or CD8+ T cells sorted from blood, collected in a trial of the OX40 agonist ivuxolimab. These receptors originate from an adult with an advanced solid tumor such as melanoma, head and neck, liver or kidney cancer.

The V gene is TRBV5-1, the J gene TRBJ1-2, with D perhaps matching TRBD1 (5 bases). The CDR3 consists of 12 residues. Between the trimmed V and J ends, which lost 0 bases and 8 bases, there was a span of 8 bases. Germline V gives CDR1 SGHRS, CDR2 YFSETQ. CDR3 DNA: TGCGCCAGCAGCTTGGAGCCAGGGGGCTACACCTTC. This encodes CASSLEPGGYTF.

This chain joins TRBV28 and TRBJ2-5; TRBD1 agrees at 7 bases. Germline V gene data show CDR1 as MDHEN and CDR2 as SYDVKM. The CDR3 has 15 amino acids. Unmatched junction bases numbered 10, after V lost 4 bases and J lost 5 bases. CDR3 DNA: TGTGCCAGCAGTTCAGGGACAGCCCTTCGGGAGACCCAGTACTTC. Translated: CASSSGTALRETQYF.

The chain combines TRBV29-1 with TRBJ1-2; D is undetermined. Germline CDR1 SQVTM, CDR2 ANQGSEA. The CDR3 has 12 amino acids. The V and J ends lost 1 base and 6 bases respectively, with 9 bases between them. The CDR3 nucleotides read TGCAGCGTTGAAGGCGCCTGGGATGGCTACACCTTC. Protein: CSVEGAWDGYTF.

The V gene is TRBV5-1, the J gene TRBJ2-5; a weak D match, TRBD2 (6 bases). CDR1 is SGHRS and CDR2 is YFSETQ in the germline V gene. Trimming left V 4 bases short and J 2 bases short, with 15 bases between. The CDR3 spans 15 residues. CDR3 nucleotides: TGCGCCAGCAGCGTTACCGGGACTTCGCAAGAGACCCAGTACTTC. Translating it yields CASSVTGTSQETQYF.

The chain is built from TRBV21-1 and TRBJ2-2; no check of the table's D call, TRBD1, against the DNA was made. TRBV21-1 is labeled a pseudogene. There are 17 residues in the CDR3. The CDR3 region has the DNA TGTGCCAGCAGCAAAGAAGGACAGAAAAGGAACACCGGGGAGCTGTTTTTT. As protein: CASSKEGQKRNTGELFF.

This rearrangement joins TRBV9 to TRBJ2-7, with 8 bases identical to TRBD1. CDR1 SGDLS and CDR2 YYNGEE come from the germline V gene. Trimming at V came to 3 bases and at J to 3 bases, leaving 5 bases not matched to a gene. The CDR3 extends over 14 amino acids. CDR3 residues: CASSAGQVFYEQYF. CDR3 DNA sequence: TGTGCCAGCAGCGCGGGACAGGTTTTCTACGAGCAGTACTTC.

The CDR3 bases are TGTGCCATCAGGCCCGGGACTTATTCACCCCTCCACTTT. It translates to CAIRPGTYSPLHF. V and J are TRBV10-3 and TRBJ1-6, with a weak D call TRBD1 (5 bases). Between the trimmed V and J ends, which lost 6 bases and 8 bases, there was a span of 11 bases. Per germline, CDR1 ENHRY and CDR2 SYGVKD. The CDR3 is made up of 13 amino acids.

V is TRBV11-1 and J is TRBJ2-1; D may correspond to TRBD1 or TRBD2 (6 bases each). This CDR3 is 16 amino acids long. CDR1 is SGHAT, CDR2 FQDESV, per germline (reference sequence). V gave up 5 bases and J gave up 4 bases, with 18 bases separating them. The CDR3 DNA sequence: TGTGCCAGCAGCCATAACAGGAGGGGGTTATACAATGAGCAGTTCTTC. Its translation: CASSHNRRGLYNEQFF.

This rearrangement joins TRBV19 to TRBJ1-5; tentative D call: TRBD1 (5 bases). V lost 1 base to trimming and J lost 6 bases, with 16 bases between them. The V gene's germline CDR1 is LNHDA and CDR2 SQIVND (reference sequence). The CDR3 consists of 16 residues. CDR3: CASSIGRTLAGQPQHF. CDR3 DNA: TGTGCCAGTAGTATAGGACGGACACTCGCCGGTCAGCCCCAGCATTTT.

The chain carries TRBV27 and TRBJ2-3, with 8 nucleotides matching TRBD2. Germline V CDR1 and CDR2: MNHEY, SMNVEV (reference sequence). CDR3 length: 17 residues. The trim removed 3 bases at V and 4 bases at J, leaving 12 bases unmatched. Here the CDR3 DNA reads TGTGCCAGCAGTTTTTGGGGGGCGGGGGGTCTCGCAGATACGCAGTATTTT. This encodes CASSFWGAGGLADTQYF.

CDR3 nucleotides: TGTGCCAGCAGCCAGGGACTAGTGGGGACCGGGGAGCTGTTTTTT. Its protein product is CASSQGLVGTGELFF. The chain links TRBV11-2 to TRBJ2-2, with 8 bases fitting TRBD2. CDR1 is SGHAT, CDR2 FQNNGV, per germline. There are 15 residues in the CDR3. V shed 5 bases, J shed 5 bases, and the junction held 7 bases outside the gene matches.

The rearrangement joins TRBV7-9 to TRBJ2-1; D remains ambiguous. CDR3 length: 11 amino acids. Trimming stripped 3 bases from V and 8 bases from J, with 5 bases between. Looked up from germline, CDR1 is SEHNR and CDR2 is FQNEAQ (reference sequence). For the CDR3, the DNA is TGTGCCAGCAGCTTTTACGATGAGCAGTTCTTC. Translated, it gives CASSFYDEQFF.

This rearrangement joins TRBV6-5 to TRBJ1-2, with unresolved D. Germline-derived CDR1 and CDR2 are MNHEY and SVGAGI. Trimming cost V 3 bases and J 8 bases, with 4 bases left between them. This CDR3 is 10 amino acids long. The CDR3 sequence is CASSYKGYTF. Written as DNA, the CDR3 is TGTGCCAGCAGTTATAAGGGCTACACCTTC.

The CDR3 sequence is CASRVDSSNLYEQYF. The CDR3 region has the DNA TGTGCCAGCAGGGTTGACAGTTCGAACCTCTACGAGCAGTACTTC. The chain has TRBV28 and TRBJ2-7; tentatively, D is TRBD1 (5 bases). This CDR3 comprises 15 residues. The V and J ends lost 6 bases and 3 bases respectively, with 18 bases between them. In germline, CDR1 is MDHEN, CDR2 SYDVKM.

V and J are TRBV6-5 and TRBJ1-1, with D unresolved. Trimming pared 6 bases from V and 5 bases from J, leaving 19 bases between. Germline V gene data show CDR1 as MNHEY and CDR2 as SVGAGI. The CDR3 runs to 15 residues. The CDR3 nucleotides are TGTGCCAGCAGGCGAACGACAACCGGAGGGACTGAAGCTTTCTTT. It translates to CASRRTTTGGTEAFF.

This sequence joins TRBV10-3 and TRBJ2-1; 8 nucleotides line up with TRBD1. There are 17 residues in the CDR3. Unmatched junction bases numbered 12, after V lost 6 bases and J lost 2 bases. The germline gives CDR1 ENHRY, CDR2 SYGVKD. CDR3 residues: CAIRPDRGQPPYNEQFF. CDR3 coding DNA: TGTGCCATCAGGCCCGACAGGGGCCAACCCCCCTACAATGAGCAGTTCTTC.

The chain joins TRBV2 to TRBJ1-6; weak D call: TRBD1 (5 bases). Germline-derived CDR1 and CDR2 are SNHLY and FYNNEI. The CDR3 contains 13 residues. Trimming removed 6 bases from V and 8 bases from J, with 11 bases in between. In DNA, the CDR3 is TGTGCCAGCAGGGAGATAGGGGATTCACCCCTCCACTTT. This translates into CASREIGDSPLHF. The full variable domain, its missing parts supplied by reference TRBV2 and TRBJ1-6, is EPEVTQTPSHQVTQMGQEVILRCVPISNHLYFYWYRQILGQKVEFLVSFYNNEISEKSEIFDDQFSVERPDGSNFTLKIRSTKLEDSAMYFCASREIGDSPLHFGNGTRLTVT.

CDR3 sequence (DNA): TGTGCCAGCAGCGCACTAGGGGATGGCTACACCTTC. Translating gives CASSALGDGYTF. The rearrangement uses TRBV2 and TRBJ1-2, with D possibly being TRBD1 (5 bases). With 6 bases removed from V and 6 bases from J, the gap between germline ends came to 11 bases. The CDR3 extends over 12 amino acids. Germline V lookup: CDR1 SNHLY, CDR2 FYNNEI. Filled out from reference TRBV2 and TRBJ1-2, the complete variable domain reads EPEVTQTPSHQVTQMGQEVILRCVPISNHLYFYWYRQILGQKVEFLVSFYNNEISEKSEIFDDQFSVERPDGSNFTLKIRSTKLEDSAMYFCASSALGDGYTFGSGTRLTVV.

This chain uses TRBV27 with TRBJ2-5; D not resolved. The CDR3 loop spans 14 amino acids. Per the germline V gene, CDR1 is MNHEY and CDR2 is SMNVEV (reference sequence). With 5 bases removed from V and 7 bases from J, the gap between germline ends came to 17 bases. CDR3 sequence (DNA): TGTGCCAGCAGTCCCCCGGGTCCAGTGGGGACCCAGTACTTC. Protein sequence: CASSPPGPVGTQYF.

The J gene is TRBJ2-2, the V gene TRBV5-1; no clear D. The V and J ends lost 2 bases and 3 bases respectively, with 8 bases between them. Germline CDR1 reads SGHRS; CDR2 reads YFSETQ. CDR3 length: 14 amino acids. The CDR3 DNA is TGCGCCAGCAGCTTCAACGCGGACACCGGGGAGCTGTTTTTT. Amino acid sequence: CASSFNADTGELFF.

The CDR3 here is CASSRKGASADTQYF. CDR3 nucleotides: TGTGCCAGCAGCCGAAAGGGGGCGTCCGCAGATACGCAGTATTTT. The chain employs TRBV27 and TRBJ2-3; 7 bases fit TRBD1. This CDR3 has 15 residues. V was pared by 6 bases and J by 4 bases, with 10 bases of the junction left unmatched. The germline V gene encodes CDR1 MNHEY and CDR2 SMNVEV (reference sequence).